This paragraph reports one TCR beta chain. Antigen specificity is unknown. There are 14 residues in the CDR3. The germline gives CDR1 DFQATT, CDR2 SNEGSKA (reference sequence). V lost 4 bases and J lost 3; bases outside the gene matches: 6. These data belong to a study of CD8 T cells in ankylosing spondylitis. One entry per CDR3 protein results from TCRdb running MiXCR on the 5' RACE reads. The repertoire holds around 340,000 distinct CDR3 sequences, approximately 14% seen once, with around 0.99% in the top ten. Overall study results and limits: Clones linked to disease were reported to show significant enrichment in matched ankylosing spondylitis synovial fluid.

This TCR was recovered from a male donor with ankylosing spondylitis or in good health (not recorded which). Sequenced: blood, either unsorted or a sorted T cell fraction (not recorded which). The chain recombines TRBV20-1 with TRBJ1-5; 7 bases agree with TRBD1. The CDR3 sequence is CSAKGAKANQPQHF. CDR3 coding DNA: TGCAGTGCTAAGGGGGCCAAGGCCAATCAGCCCCAGCATTTT.